The 27 T cell receptor beta chains below were found in one sample sequenced in a study of early T cells in non-severe SARS-CoV-2 infection. TCRdb fed the 5' RACE reads into MiXCR, producing one record per CDR3 protein. The data show 25,000 to 35,000 distinct CDR3 sequences, more than 4% seen once. The sequenced sample was whole blood. The receptors stem from an adult who was a healthcare worker with PCR-confirmed SARS-CoV-2 infection or an uninfected control (not recorded which).

Many counts were recorded for this clonotype. The chain recombines TRBV11-2 with TRBJ2-2; no firm D call. From germline, CDR1 is SGHAT and CDR2 FQNNGV. V dropped 5 bases and J dropped 8 bases, with 9 bases sitting between them. The CDR3 contains 12 residues. The CDR3 DNA follows: TGTGCCAGCAGCCGACTTGAGGGGGAGCTGTTTTTT. Its protein is CASSRLEGELFF.

This clonotype was recorded many times. The chain joins TRBV18 to TRBJ1-5, with D unresolved. CDR3 length: 14 residues. Trimming shortened V by 3 bases and J by 5 bases, and 11 bases separated the two germline ends. Germline V gene data show CDR1 as KGHSH and CDR2 as LQKENI. CDR3 DNA: TGTGCCAGCTCACCGGTAGGGCTAGATCAGCCCCAGCATTTT. The encoded protein is CASSPVGLDQPQHF.

This clonotype appeared a few times. The chain is built from TRBV28 and TRBJ1-2; the D is unclear. Germline V lookup: CDR1 MDHEN, CDR2 SYDVKM. V was pared by 5 bases and J by 8 bases, with 18 bases between. The CDR3 consists of 14 residues. The CDR3 DNA follows: TGTGCCAGCAGTCTTGACGGCGGTTACTGGGGCTACACCTTC. Its protein product is CASSLDGGYWGYTF.

This clonotype appeared many times. The V gene is TRBV27, the J gene TRBJ1-2; D remains unclear. V was pared by 3 bases and J by 7 bases, with 12 bases between. The germline V gene encodes CDR1 MNHEY and CDR2 SMNVEV (reference sequence). The CDR3 has 13 residues. The CDR3 nucleotides read TGTGCCAGCAGTTTGTATGGGGAAGGTGGCTACACCTTC. This sequence encodes CASSLYGEGGYTF.

This clonotype occurred many times. The chain employs TRBV12-5 and TRBJ1-1; 7 bases are shared with TRBD1. V shed 1 base, J shed 5 bases, and the junction held 1 base outside the gene matches. The CDR3 sequence is 13 residues long. The germline gives CDR1 LGHNT, CDR2 FRNRAP. CDR3 residues: CASGLAGGTEAFF. CDR3 nucleotide sequence: TGTGCTAGTGGTTTGGCAGGGGGGACTGAAGCTTTCTTT.

This clonotype was counted a few times. The chain joins TRBV10-3 to TRBJ1-6; D remains unclear. This CDR3 contains 12 residues. V was shortened by 3 bases and J by 6 bases, with 3 bases between the two germline ends. The germline CDR1 and CDR2 sequences are ENHRY and SYGVKD. CDR3 in amino acids: CAISEVNSPLHF. DNA for the CDR3: TGTGCCATCAGTGAAGTTAATTCACCCCTCCACTTT.

There are many counts of this clonotype. The chain recombines TRBV11-2 with TRBJ1-1, with 7 bases identical to TRBD1. The V segment lost 5 bases and the J segment 2 bases; nucleotides outside the gene matches: 5. The CDR3 totals 14 residues. Germline CDR1 SGHAT, CDR2 FQNNGV. CDR3 in amino acids: CASSLNRGNTEAFF. For the CDR3, the DNA is TGTGCCAGCAGCCTAAACAGGGGTAACACTGAAGCTTTCTTT. Together with reference TRBV11-2 and TRBJ1-1, the CDR3 gives the full variable domain: EAGVAQSPRYKIIEKRQSVAFWCNPISGHATLYWYQQILGQGPKLLIQFQNNGVVDDSQLPKDRFSAERLKGVDSTLKIQPAKLEDSAVYLCASSLNRGNTEAFFGQGTRLTVV.

This clonotype was seen ten or more times. The J gene is TRBJ2-7, the V gene TRBV12-3 or TRBV12-4; D is unresolved. The CDR3 runs 14 residues. V was pared by 3 bases and J by 2 bases, with 11 bases between. CDR3 sequence reads: CASSFRRQPYEQYF. CDR3 nucleotides: TGTGCCAGCAGTTTTAGACGTCAGCCCTACGAGCAGTACTTC.

The chain couples TRBV29-1 to TRBJ2-7, with D uncertain. Germline CDR1 is SQVTM and CDR2 is ANQGSEA. V lost 4 bases, J lost 2 bases, and 6 bases lay in between. This CDR3 has 11 amino acids. In nucleotides, the CDR3 is TGCAGCGTTGGAGAGGCCTACGAGCAGTACTTC. As protein: CSVGEAYEQYF.

This clonotype was seen repeatedly, ten times or more. The CDR3 spells CASSYTTTSGRARETQYF. The CDR3 nucleotides read TGTGCCAGCAGCTATACCACGACTAGCGGGAGGGCTCGGGAGACCCAGTACTTC. The V call is TRBV7-9, the J call TRBJ2-5, with 14 positions matching TRBD2. CDR3 length: 18 amino acids. The V and J ends lost 4 bases and 5 bases, in that order; junction bases with no gene match: 12. Germline CDR1 and CDR2: SEHNR and FQNEAQ (reference sequence).

In its sample, this clonotype was seen many times. The chain carries TRBV20-1 and TRBJ1-1, with D maybe TRBD1 (5 bases). The CDR3 consists of 15 residues. With 6 bases removed from V and 4 bases from J, the gap between germline ends came to 21 bases. CDR1 and CDR2 from the germline V gene are DFQATT and SNEGSKA (reference sequence). The DNA of the CDR3 is TGCAGTGCCACCCCGGCGGCAGGGAGTCGCACTGAAGCTTTCTTT. It codes for CSATPAAGSRTEAFF.

The CDR3 protein is CASSFAAGITEAFF. The CDR3 DNA reads TGTGCCAGCAGTTTCGCCGCGGGGATCACTGAAGCTTTCTTT. The rearrangement uses TRBV27 and TRBJ1-1; no reliable D call. V was pared by 3 bases and J by 4 bases, with 12 bases between. CDR1 is MNHEY and CDR2 is SMNVEV in the germline V gene (reference sequence). The CDR3 loop spans 14 amino acids.

This clonotype was observed at least ten times. The rearrangement links TRBV27 to TRBJ2-3; no clear D. Germline assignment: CDR1 MNHEY and CDR2 SMNVEV (reference sequence). The V gene lost 6 bases and the J gene lost 6 bases, with 19 bases spanning the gap. The CDR3 totals 15 residues. CDR3 residues: CASRRYLDGTDTQYF. The CDR3 bases are TGTGCCAGCAGGAGATATCTCGACGGAACGGATACGCAGTATTTT.

Only a few counts were recorded for this clonotype. This chain joins TRBV6-6 and TRBJ2-3; D ambiguous. V was shortened by 8 bases and J by 6 bases, with 6 bases between the two germline ends. This CDR3 comprises 10 residues. The germline CDR1 and CDR2 sequences are MNHNY and SVGAGI (reference sequence). CDR3 sequence: CASGWDTQYF. In DNA form, the CDR3 reads TGTGCCAGCGGTTGGGATACGCAGTATTTT.

The V call is TRBV6-1, the J call TRBJ1-4; D gene ambiguous. Germline V gene lookup returns CDR1 MNHNS and CDR2 SASEGT. The CDR3 loop spans 16 amino acids. V was trimmed by 6 bases and J by 2 bases, leaving 16 bases between them. In nucleotides, the CDR3 is TGTGCCAGCAGCCTACAACGAGTTTTGACTAATGAAAAACTGTTTTTT. This sequence encodes CASSLQRVLTNEKLFF.

The table lists this clonotype with many counts. This rearrangement joins TRBV7-9 to TRBJ2-1; 7 bases fit TRBD1. Germline CDR1 reads SEHNR; CDR2 reads FQNEAQ (reference sequence). The V gene end was trimmed by 5 bases and the J gene end by 3 bases; junction bases not matched to a gene: 7. This CDR3 contains 15 residues. As DNA, the CDR3 is TGTGCCAGCAGCCCCCCGGGACAGTTCTACAATGAGCAGTTCTTC. It encodes CASSPPGQFYNEQFF.

The gene calls are TRBV19 and TRBJ2-3; unclear D gene. This CDR3 has 14 residues. Germline V gives CDR1 LNHDA, CDR2 SQIVND (reference sequence). Trimming pared 7 bases from V and 2 bases from J, leaving 13 bases between. CDR3 loop: CASTPLGTTDTQYF. CDR3 sequence (DNA): TGTGCCAGTACCCCCCTGGGCACCACAGATACGCAGTATTTT.

This clonotype was detected only a few times. The rearrangement uses TRBV10-3 and TRBJ2-7; a possible D gene is TRBD2 (6 bases). V was cut by 5 bases and J by 1 base, with 12 bases left in between. Per the germline V gene, CDR1 is ENHRY and CDR2 is SYGVKD. This CDR3 is built from 14 residues. Here the CDR3 DNA reads TGTGCCATCAGTCAGGCGCGGGATTCCTACGAGCAGTACTTC. This translates into CAISQARDSYEQYF.

This clonotype occurred a few times. This chain connects TRBV9 to TRBJ2-7; no reliable D call. The CDR3 contains 14 residues. Germline V gives CDR1 SGDLS, CDR2 YYNGEE. Trimming took 0 bases from V and 0 from J, leaving 7 bases between them. Here the CDR3 DNA reads TGTGCCAGCAGCGTAGGGGTGGTCTCCTACGAGCAGTACTTC. This encodes CASSVGVVSYEQYF.

This clonotype came up a few times. The rearrangement joins TRBV20-1 to TRBJ2-5, with 11 bases aligning to TRBD2. J gave up 1 base and V 1 base, and 5 bases lay outside the gene matches. The CDR3 is made up of 16 amino acids. Germline loops: CDR1 DFQATT, CDR2 SNEGSKA (reference sequence). CDR3 residues: CSARALAGGFQETQYF. In DNA form, the CDR3 reads TGCAGTGCTAGAGCCCTAGCGGGGGGCTTCCAAGAGACCCAGTACTTC.

This clonotype was detected a few times. The gene calls are TRBV10-3 and TRBJ2-2, with D maybe TRBD1 (6 bases). Looked up from germline, CDR1 is ENHRY and CDR2 is SYGVKD. The V end was cut by 2 bases, the J end by 3 bases, with 13 bases between. The CDR3 runs 16 residues. CDR3 region: CAISEPETGHTGELFF. CDR3 nucleotides: TGTGCCATCAGTGAGCCTGAAACAGGGCACACCGGGGAGCTGTTTTTT.

This clonotype was seen a few times. The chain employs TRBV18 and TRBJ1-2, with 8 bases fitting TRBD1. Trimming at V came to 6 bases and at J to 1 base, leaving 13 bases not matched to a gene. Germline V gene data show CDR1 as KGHSH and CDR2 as LQKENI. CDR3 length: 17 amino acids. CDR3 in DNA: TGTGCCAGCTCTCCGTCTCGGGACAGGACCTTTAACTATGGCTACACCTTC. This translates into CASSPSRDRTFNYGYTF.

This clonotype was detected ten times or more. The V gene is TRBV12-3 or TRBV12-4, the J gene TRBJ1-1, with D possibly being TRBD1 (5 bases). CDR3 length equals 16 residues. The V gene lost 2 bases and the J gene lost 3 bases, with 16 bases spanning the gap. This chain's CDR3 is CASSLMRQQADTEAFF. In DNA, the CDR3 is TGTGCCAGCAGTTTAATGCGACAGCAAGCAGACACTGAAGCTTTCTTT.

This clonotype occurred many times. The chain is built from TRBV29-1 and TRBJ2-7, with no clear D. This CDR3 region has 12 residues. Per the germline V gene, CDR1 is SQVTM and CDR2 is ANQGSEA. Trimming took off 0 bases at V and 0 bases at J, with 3 bases between the two ends. The CDR3 coding sequence is TGCAGCGTTGAAGAGAACTCCTACGAGCAGTACTTC. Translated, it gives CSVEENSYEQYF.

This clonotype was detected many times. The J gene is TRBJ2-5, the V gene TRBV29-1, with TRBD1 matching over 7 bases. J gave up 2 bases and V 4 bases, and 4 bases lay outside the gene matches. The CDR3 loop spans 13 amino acids. Germline CDR1 and CDR2: SQVTM and ANQGSEA. CDR3 bases: TGCAGCGTTGTTGGACAGGTTCAAGAGACCCAGTACTTC. Translation: CSVVGQVQETQYF.

Comments on this clonotype: A much more abundant neighbour one base away suggests this may be a read error. V usage is TRBV18 and J usage is TRBJ1-2; tentative D call: TRBD1 (5 bases). CDR3 length: 14 residues. Trimming took 8 bases from V and 1 from J, leaving 14 bases between them. CDR1 and CDR2 (germline): KGHSH, LQKENI. CDR3 protein: CASPDRDGNYGYTF. The CDR3 coding sequence is TGTGCCAGCCCAGACCGGGACGGTAACTATGGCTACACCTTC.

This clonotype was counted at least ten times. The J gene is TRBJ2-5, the V gene TRBV7-3; D gene uncertain. The ends were cut back, 5 bases at V and 7 bases at J, with 17 bases in the middle. This CDR3 is 14 amino acids long. The germline CDR1 and CDR2 sequences are SGHTA and FQGTGA. In DNA form, the CDR3 reads TGTGCCAGCAGCACCAGAGGTCCTGGAGCGACCCAGTACTTC. Residues: CASSTRGPGATQYF.